These 18 T cell receptor beta chains share one sample of origin, sequenced in a study of blood T cell repertoires in COVID-19. Generated by immunoSEQ multiplex PCR, the TCRdb table keeps only in-frame clones and is missing some. The sample lists under 200,000 clones; approximately 79% were seen once. The sample comprised peripheral blood. The receptors were sampled from a man in his 60s with active or convalescent COVID-19.

The chain uses TRBV3-1 (or the pseudogene TRBV3-2) and TRBJ1-5, with 7 bases lining up with TRBD1. This CDR3 has 16 amino acids. J lost 5 bases, V lost 6 bases, and 13 bases had no gene match. Germline assignment: CDR1 LGHDT and CDR2 YNNKEL (reference sequence). The CDR3 spells CASSPPGQQMYQPQHF. CDR3 DNA: TGTGCCAGCAGTCCCCCGGGACAGCAGATGTATCAGCCCCAGCATTTT.

The rearrangement uses TRBV6-5 and TRBJ2-3, with D possibly TRBD2 on 5 matching bases. The germline V and J ends were trimmed by 7 bases and 1 base, with 15 bases remaining between them. This CDR3 has 15 amino acids. CDR1 is MNHEY and CDR2 is SVGAGI in the germline V gene. The CDR3 DNA reads TGTGCCAGCAACGAGGGAGTTCTTCGCACAGATACGCAGTATTTT. Translation gives CASNEGVLRTDTQYF.

The gene calls are TRBV5-1 and TRBJ1-1; D not resolved. Germline V lookup: CDR1 SGHRS, CDR2 YFSETQ. This CDR3 comprises 15 residues. The ends were cut back, 0 bases at V and 2 bases at J, with 11 bases in the middle. DNA of the CDR3: TGCGCCAGCAGCTTGGCCGGTTCCCCCAACACTGAAGCTTTCTTT. This sequence encodes CASSLAGSPNTEAFF.

The chain uses TRBV10-3 and TRBJ2-7, with TRBD1 matching over 9 bases. Germline trimming cut 6 bases from V and 3 bases from J; bases unmatched to any gene: 9. The CDR3 spans 15 residues. Germline V gene data show CDR1 as ENHRY and CDR2 as SYGVKD. As DNA, the CDR3 is TGTGCCATCAGCCCCCCCCCGGGACAGGGCTACGAGCAGTACTTC. Amino acids: CAISPPPGQGYEQYF.

The V gene is TRBV2, the J gene TRBJ2-1; 10 bases align to TRBD1. Trimming removed 6 bases from V and 2 bases from J; junction bases left unmatched: 4. The CDR3 runs 15 residues. Germline assignment: CDR1 SNHLY and CDR2 FYNNEI. CDR3 nucleotides: TGTGCCAGCAGCGTCGGACAGGGGGCCTACAATGAGCAGTTCTTC. This codes for CASSVGQGAYNEQFF.

The CDR3 here is CAPKGGRAIYEQYF. The CDR3 region has the DNA TGTGCCCCGAAGGGCGGGAGGGCGATCTACGAGCAGTACTTC. This chain connects TRBV30 to TRBJ2-7; 9 bases map to TRBD2. The CDR3 totals 14 residues. CDR1 and CDR2 from the germline V gene are GTSNPN and SVGIG (reference sequence). J was trimmed by 3 bases and V by 8 bases; bases with no gene match: 11.

This sequence joins TRBV6-5 and TRBJ2-2; 8 bases are a match to TRBD1. Looked up from germline, CDR1 is MNHEY and CDR2 is SVGAGI. V lost 5 bases and J lost 2; bases outside the gene matches: 4. The CDR3 has 15 residues. The CDR3 region has the DNA TGTGCCAGCAGTCCTGGGACAGGAAACACCGGGGAGCTGTTTTTT. This sequence encodes CASSPGTGNTGELFF.

In its sample, this clone was seen many times. The chain employs TRBV5-1 and TRBJ1-1; 8 bases are a match to TRBD1. CDR1 is SGHRS and CDR2 is YFSETQ in the germline V gene. V shed 4 bases and J 5 bases; nucleotides not matched to a gene: 7. There are 14 residues in the CDR3. CDR3 sequence: CASSKSRGQTEAFF. CDR3 DNA: TGCGCCAGCAGCAAAAGCAGGGGGCAAACTGAAGCTTTCTTT.

This chain uses TRBV18 with TRBJ2-7, with 7 bases that match TRBD2. Germline CDR1 is KGHSH and CDR2 is LQKENI. The junction had 1 base not matched to a gene; V was cut back by 2 bases and J by 3 bases. This CDR3 comprises 13 residues. The DNA for the CDR3 is TGTGCCAGCTCACCAGCTAGCGGCTACGAGCAGTACTTC. The encoded protein is CASSPASGYEQYF.

The DNA of the CDR3 is TGCGCCAGCAGCTTGGATCAGGGGACAGGGGGAGAAAAACTGTTTTTT. Its translation: CASSLDQGTGGEKLFF. V and J are TRBV5-1 and TRBJ1-4, with 11 bases fitting TRBD1. Germline V gene data show CDR1 as SGHRS and CDR2 as YFSETQ. The CDR3 is made up of 16 amino acids. The V gene end was trimmed by 0 bases and the J gene end by 8 bases; junction bases not matched to a gene: 6.

This clone showed up many times. J is TRBJ2-7 and V is TRBV4-1; 13 bases fit TRBD2. J gave up 3 bases and V 3 bases, and 8 bases lay outside the gene matches. The CDR3 consists of 17 residues. Germline assignment: CDR1 MGHRA and CDR2 YSYEKL. Here the CDR3 reads CASSHRGLAGEGYEQYF. In DNA form, the CDR3 reads TGCGCCAGCAGCCACCGTGGACTAGCGGGAGAAGGCTACGAGCAGTACTTC.

The CDR3 sequence: CASSFTGNTEAFF. The DNA for the CDR3 is TGTGCCAGCAGCTTTACCGGGAACACTGAAGCTTTCTTT. V gene TRBV9 combines with J gene TRBJ1-1; D is uncertain. The CDR3 runs 13 residues. Germline CDR1 and CDR2: SGDLS and YYNGEE. Trimming cost V 4 bases and J 1 base, with 8 bases left between them.

Only a few counts were recorded for this clone. The chain couples TRBV5-4 to TRBJ1-6, with D possibly TRBD1 on 5 matching bases. CDR1 SGHNT and CDR2 YYREEE come from the germline V gene (reference sequence). The CDR3 sequence is 15 residues long. The ends were cut back, 0 bases at V and 8 bases at J, with 12 bases in the middle. DNA of the CDR3: TGTGCCAGCAGCTTGGCGGGGGTCGGGCATTCACCCCTCCACTTT. Residues: CASSLAGVGHSPLHF.

To note about this clone: A much larger clone lies a single base off, so this may be a read error. Other nucleotide sequences from this sample produce the same CDR3. The CDR3 sequence: CASSETPGTGELFF. In DNA form, the CDR3 reads TGTGCCAGCAGCGAAACCCCGGGAACCGGGGAGCTGTTTTTT. The chain links TRBV7-3 to TRBJ2-2; tentatively, D is TRBD2 (5 bases). V was trimmed by 5 bases and J by 5 bases, leaving 12 bases between them. CDR3 length: 14 amino acids. Germline V gives CDR1 SGHTA, CDR2 FQGTGA.

This clone came up a few times. This sequence joins TRBV5-1 and TRBJ2-1; a possible D gene is TRBD2 (6 bases). The ends were cut back, 1 base at V and 3 bases at J, with 17 bases in the middle. The germline CDR1 and CDR2 sequences are SGHRS and YFSETQ. The CDR3 is made up of 17 amino acids. The chain's CDR3 is CASSLKAGLEFYNEQFF. For the CDR3, the DNA is TGCGCCAGCAGCTTGAAGGCGGGACTGGAGTTCTACAATGAGCAGTTCTTC.

This chain links TRBV4-2 with TRBJ2-7, with D possibly being TRBD1 (6 bases). The CDR3 spans 16 residues. V lost 1 base and J 4 bases, leaving 17 bases between the germline ends. Germline V gives CDR1 LGHNA, CDR2 YNFKEQ. For the CDR3, the DNA is TGTGCCAGCAGCCAAGGCCCCGCGACAGGATTTTACGAGCAGTACTTC. Its translation: CASSQGPATGFYEQYF.

This clone has only one observation. The CDR3 loop is CATNRPRDSMGSGSYNEQFF. CDR3 coding DNA: TGTGCCACGAACCGACCCAGGGATTCGATGGGTAGCGGCTCCTACAATGAGCAGTTCTTC. V gene TRBV2 combines with J gene TRBJ2-1, with D possibly being TRBD2 (6 bases). Germline CDR1 is SNHLY and CDR2 is FYNNEI. This CDR3 has 20 residues. Trimming cost V 10 bases and J 0 bases, with 31 bases left between them.

This chain connects TRBV4-2 to TRBJ1-2; TRBD1 aligns across 8 bases. Germline V gives CDR1 LGHNA, CDR2 YNFKEQ. The CDR3 extends over 13 amino acids. The trim removed 3 bases at V and 4 bases at J, leaving 1 base unmatched. Written as DNA, the CDR3 is TGTGCCAGCAGCCAGGACAGGGTCTATGGCTACACCTTC. This gives the protein CASSQDRVYGYTF.